Presented here are 17 T cell receptor beta chains from one specimen sequenced in a study of T-cell memory formation after mild COVID-19. One entry per CDR3 protein results from TCRdb running MiXCR on the 5' RACE reads. The sample shows roughly 250,000 distinct CDR3 sequences, over 15% of them seen only once. The sequenced material came from PBMCs or a T cell subset sorted from them (not recorded which). Source of these receptors: a man younger than 35 who had mild COVID-19 (a few samples of this study predate the infection). Cell type and time point are not known.

The chain recombines TRBV4-2 with TRBJ1-3, with TRBD1 matching 7 bases. V dropped 3 bases and J dropped 0; count of bases not matched to a gene: 2. Germline V gene sequence: CDR1 LGHNA, CDR2 YNFKEQ. The CDR3 contains 15 residues. CDR3 region: CASSQEGASGNTIYF. In nucleotides, the CDR3 is TGTGCCAGCAGCCAGGAGGGGGCCTCTGGAAACACCATATATTTT.

As DNA, the CDR3 is TGTGCCAGCAGTCCCGGGACAGTCTTTAACACTGAAGCTTTCTTT. As protein: CASSPGTVFNTEAFF. The chain has TRBV28 and TRBJ1-1, with TRBD1 matching over 7 bases. V shed 5 bases and J 2 bases; nucleotides not matched to a gene: 8. This CDR3 spans 15 amino acids. Per the germline V gene, CDR1 is MDHEN and CDR2 is SYDVKM. The whole variable domain, filled in from reference TRBV28 and TRBJ1-1, reads DVKVTQSSRYLVKRTGEKVFLECVQDMDHENMFWYRQDPGLGLRLIYFSYDVKMKEKGDIPEGYSVSREKKERFSLILESASTNQTSMYLCASSPGTVFNTEAFFGQGTRLTVV.

The V call is TRBV6-2 or TRBV6-3, the J call TRBJ1-1; D gene uncertain. CDR1 is MNHEY, CDR2 SVGEGT, per germline. The CDR3 sequence is 16 residues long. The germline V and J ends were trimmed by 5 bases and 4 bases, with 20 bases remaining between them. The CDR3 DNA sequence: TGTGCCAGCAGTACTCGACACAGCGCCGGTAGCACTGAAGCTTTCTTT. Translation gives CASSTRHSAGSTEAFF.

This clonotype was observed a few times. This rearrangement joins TRBV5-6 to TRBJ2-7; TRBD2 aligns across 10 bases. Germline assignment: CDR1 SGHDT and CDR2 YYEEEE. This CDR3 has 16 amino acids. J was trimmed by 7 bases and V by 1 base; bases with no gene match: 11. The CDR3 loop is CASSLSGLAWQGEQYF. The CDR3 nucleotides are TGTGCCAGCAGCTTGTCGGGACTAGCGTGGCAGGGGGAGCAGTACTTC.

This clonotype was picked up a small number of times. Relative to the germline gene, one junction end is altered; a read error may explain this. CDR3 coding DNA: TGTGCCAGCAGATCACCCCCGGCAAGCCCCTATAATTCACCCCTCCAATTT. Protein sequence: CASRSPPASPYNSPLQF. The V call is TRBV6-6, the J call TRBJ1-6, with unresolved D. This CDR3 spans 17 amino acids. Germline V gene sequence: CDR1 MNHNY, CDR2 SVGAGI (reference sequence).

This clonotype was detected many times. The V call is TRBV12-3 or TRBV12-4, the J call TRBJ2-2; D remains unclear. Trimming took 3 bases from V and 5 from J, leaving 10 bases between them. The CDR3 consists of 14 residues. The CDR3 protein is CASSFRRRTGELFF. The CDR3 nucleotides are TGTGCCAGCAGTTTTCGACGTCGGACCGGGGAGCTGTTTTTT.

This clonotype was counted ten times or more. This chain connects TRBV5-1 to TRBJ2-7; the D is unclear. Germline loops: CDR1 SGHRS, CDR2 YFSETQ. Trimming removed 7 bases from V and 1 base from J, with 21 bases in between. The CDR3 is 16 residues long. As DNA, the CDR3 is TGCGCCAGCCGGCAGTCTACCCCTTCCCGTTCCTACGAGCAGTACTTC. Translating it yields CASRQSTPSRSYEQYF.

This clonotype was detected ten times or more. The rearrangement joins TRBV20-1 to TRBJ1-5; D not certain. CDR3 length: 12 residues. Germline assignment: CDR1 DFQATT and CDR2 SNEGSKA (reference sequence). Trimming stripped 4 bases from V and 0 bases from J, with 4 bases between. The CDR3 DNA sequence: TGCAGTGCTACCCCTAGCAATCAGCCCCAGCATTTT. Its translation is CSATPSNQPQHF.

This clonotype was seen ten or more times. The rearrangement joins TRBV11-2 to TRBJ1-2; 7 bases fit TRBD1. V lost 5 bases, J lost 5 bases, and 5 bases stayed unmatched. CDR1 is SGHAT and CDR2 is FQNNGV in the germline V gene. CDR3 length: 13 residues. The CDR3 protein is CASSESTGYGYTF. The CDR3 coding sequence is TGTGCCAGCAGCGAATCGACAGGGTATGGCTACACCTTC.

This clonotype was seen only once. The chain joins TRBV16 to TRBJ2-7, with 9 bases that match TRBD1. The CDR3 loop spans 16 amino acids. Germline V gene sequence: CDR1 KGHSY, CDR2 FQNENV. With V trimmed by 4 bases and J by 8 bases, 15 bases remained unmatched. The CDR3 coding sequence is TGTGCCAGCAGCCGATTAGGGACAGGGTTAATTGGGAAGCAGTACGTC. Amino acid sequence: CASSRLGTGLIGKQYV.

This clonotype has just a few counts. The chain recombines TRBV2 with TRBJ1-2; 7 nucleotides line up with TRBD1. The CDR3 contains 13 residues. Germline CDR1 SNHLY, CDR2 FYNNEI. Losses at the gene ends were 3 bases for V and 8 bases for J; bases not matched to a gene: 6. The CDR3 protein is CASSETGRYGYTF. CDR3 in DNA: TGTGCCAGCAGTGAGACAGGGCGATACGGCTACACCTTC.

This chain connects TRBV5-1 to TRBJ1-6; D remains ambiguous. The CDR3 runs 13 residues. V was trimmed by 4 bases and J by 6 bases, leaving 8 bases between them. The germline CDR1 and CDR2 sequences are SGHRS and YFSETQ. As DNA, the CDR3 is TGCGCCAGCAGCGCGGACGGTAATTCACCCCTCCACTTT. Protein sequence: CASSADGNSPLHF.

The chain joins TRBV27 to TRBJ2-3; TRBD1 or TRBD2 may be the D gene (5 bases each). This CDR3 region has 13 residues. The germline V and J ends were trimmed by 8 bases and 0 bases, with 9 bases remaining between them. The germline V gene has CDR1 MNHEY and CDR2 SMNVEV (reference sequence). This CDR3 reads CASHRGSTDTQYF. As DNA, the CDR3 is TGTGCCAGCCACCGGGGCAGCACAGATACGCAGTATTTT.

This clonotype was observed a handful of times. The rearrangement joins TRBV11-2 to TRBJ2-3, with D hard to call. Germline V gene data show CDR1 as SGHAT and CDR2 as FQNNGV. V gave up 1 base and J gave up 0 bases, with 8 bases separating them. CDR3 length: 15 amino acids. Here the CDR3 reads CASSLVRGSTDTQYF. CDR3 in DNA: TGTGCCAGCAGCTTAGTTCGAGGTAGCACAGATACGCAGTATTTT.

V gene TRBV6-5 combines with J gene TRBJ2-1; tentative D call: TRBD1 (6 bases). The CDR3 has 11 residues. V was trimmed by 9 bases and J by 7 bases, leaving 10 bases between them. Germline assignment: CDR1 MNHEY and CDR2 SVGAGI. Here the CDR3 reads CASERGNEQFF. CDR3 sequence (DNA): TGTGCCAGTGAGAGGGGGAATGAGCAGTTCTTC.

This chain connects TRBV2 to TRBJ2-5; tentatively, D is TRBD1 or TRBD2 (7 bases each). The V gene's germline CDR1 is SNHLY and CDR2 FYNNEI. The CDR3 is made up of 14 amino acids. With 6 bases removed from V and 6 bases from J, the gap between germline ends came to 17 bases. CDR3 in DNA: TGTGCCAGCAGCTTACAGGGGAGGGGTAAGACCCAGTACTTC. It codes for CASSLQGRGKTQYF.

Only a few counts were recorded for this clonotype. The rearrangement joins TRBV12-3 or TRBV12-4 to TRBJ2-1; D not certain. V dropped 10 bases and J dropped 9 bases, with 28 bases sitting between them. The CDR3 has 16 amino acids. The CDR3 region is CATGSLWEQKWSEQFF. The DNA for the CDR3 is TGTGCCACCGGGTCCTTGTGGGAACAGAAATGGAGTGAGCAGTTCTTC.